These T cell receptor beta chains were read from a single sample in a study of blood T cells in healthy people across ages. Using its own MiXCR run on the 5' RACE reads, TCRdb lists one record per CDR3 protein. The sample contains 1.5 million to 2 million distinct CDR3 sequences, about two fifths of which appear only once. The source material was blood. Receptors were obtained from a human donor in good health. Each CDR3 is given with its conserved first and last residue. Clone size, where shown, is once, few, many, or a class for clones that have expanded.

v_gene: TRBV6-2/TRBV6-3
abundance: NA
j_gene: TRBJ1-1
CDR3aa: CASSLIQGASRTEAFF

v_gene: TRBV10-3
abundance: few
j_gene: TRBJ2-1
CDR3aa: CAIKGLAVDEQFF

v_gene: TRBV4-3
abundance: many
j_gene: TRBJ2-7
CDR3aa: CASSHGAGASSYEQYF

v_gene: TRBV20-1
abundance: NA
j_gene: TRBJ2-3
CDR3aa: CSARAGHLQQYF

v_gene: TRBV10-3
abundance: few
j_gene: TRBJ2-5
CDR3aa: CAIRSTSGGDQETQYF

v_gene: TRBV11-2
abundance: few
j_gene: TRBJ2-7
CDR3aa: CASSLVVWAGTYEQYF

v_gene: TRBV7-2
abundance: NA
j_gene: TRBJ2-3
CDR3aa: CASSLAFSSTDTQYF

v_gene: TRBV7-9
abundance: few
j_gene: TRBJ2-5
CDR3aa: CASSSREDPSQETQYF

v_gene: TRBV24-1
abundance: NA
j_gene: TRBJ1-4
CDR3aa: CATSDFPDPEKLFF

v_gene: TRBV7-8
abundance: NA
j_gene: TRBJ2-1
CDR3aa: CASSGRWGLRGRGEQFF

v_gene: TRBV6-5
abundance: few
j_gene: TRBJ1-5
CDR3aa: CASGQSNQPQHF

v_gene: TRBV20-1
abundance: few
j_gene: TRBJ1-5
CDR3aa: CSARVPGSNQPQHF

v_gene: TRBV7-8
abundance: NA
j_gene: TRBJ2-1
CDR3aa: CASSPPDHYTYNEQFF

v_gene: TRBV6-5
abundance: few
j_gene: TRBJ2-5
CDR3aa: CASQGYGTQYF

v_gene: TRBV5-1
abundance: few
j_gene: TRBJ1-1
CDR3aa: CASSQGSATEAFF

v_gene: TRBV6-2/TRBV6-3
abundance: NA
j_gene: TRBJ1-1
CDR3aa: CASGYSGSEAFF

v_gene: TRBV24-1
abundance: NA
j_gene: TRBJ2-5
CDR3aa: CATSDFRDSQETQYF

v_gene: TRBV7-2
abundance: NA
j_gene: TRBJ1-4
CDR3aa: CATRAGPNEKLFF

v_gene: TRBV7-2
abundance: many
j_gene: TRBJ1-2
CDR3aa: CASSLTHTSPYGYTF

v_gene: TRBV29-1
abundance: many
j_gene: TRBJ2-7
CDR3aa: CSVDVAGGYEQYF

v_gene: TRBV20-1
abundance: few
j_gene: TRBJ1-4
CDR3aa: CSAPTATTNEKLFF

v_gene: TRBV5-1
abundance: NA
j_gene: TRBJ1-2
CDR3aa: CASRLKAESGYGYTF

v_gene: TRBV15
abundance: NA
j_gene: TRBJ2-5
CDR3aa: CATSSRGLVETQYF

v_gene: TRBV3-1
abundance: many
j_gene: TRBJ2-5
CDR3aa: CASSQGRQETQYF

v_gene: TRBV5-1
abundance: NA
j_gene: TRBJ1-2
CDR3aa: CASSIGTGGRGYTF

v_gene: TRBV29-1
abundance: few
j_gene: TRBJ1-2
CDR3aa: CSGDLPSYGYTF

v_gene: TRBV18
abundance: NA
j_gene: TRBJ1-6
CDR3aa: CASSPSGQGEESPLHF

v_gene: TRBV2
abundance: once
j_gene: TRBJ2-5
CDR3aa: CASRTGIYQETQYF

v_gene: TRBV12-5
abundance: NA
j_gene: TRBJ1-1
CDR3aa: CASGQDRVRNTEAFF

v_gene: TRBV6-5
abundance: NA
j_gene: TRBJ2-3
CDR3aa: CASGSGGWRTDTQYF

v_gene: TRBV20-1
abundance: NA
j_gene: TRBJ1-5
CDR3aa: CSARVSGNSNQPQHF

v_gene: TRBV7-2
abundance: few
j_gene: TRBJ1-5
CDR3aa: CASSHRGPNQPQHF

v_gene: TRBV20-1
abundance: few
j_gene: TRBJ2-1
CDR3aa: CSAKSWDRGYNEQFF

v_gene: TRBV4-2
abundance: few
j_gene: TRBJ2-1
CDR3aa: CASSQLQDTLTYNEQFF

v_gene: TRBV29-1
abundance: NA
j_gene: TRBJ2-5
CDR3aa: CSTSGGAGETQYF

v_gene: TRBV7-4
abundance: few
j_gene: NA
CDR3aa: CASSYPGPVLYEQYF

v_gene: TRBV25-1
abundance: few
j_gene: TRBJ2-3
CDR3aa: CASSDRTGDSDTQYF

v_gene: TRBV20-1
abundance: NA
j_gene: TRBJ2-3
CDR3aa: CSAWTADTQYF